The 22 T cell receptor beta chains in this list originate from one sample, sequenced in a study of lung T cells in sarcoidosis with Löfgren's syndrome. One entry per CDR3 protein, called by TCRdb with MiXCR from the reads. This table holds around 21,000 distinct CDR3 sequences, 20% to 25% found once. The sequencing input was CD4+ T cells from PBMCs. The receptors come from a human donor with sarcoidosis (Löfgren's syndrome or another form), or a control subject (not recorded which).

The chain joins TRBV20-1 to TRBJ1-5; D is undetermined. Trimming removed 0 bases from V and 7 bases from J, with 7 bases in between. Germline CDR1 and CDR2: DFQATT and SNEGSKA (reference sequence). CDR3 length: 12 residues. CDR3 protein: CSARDKGQPQHF. The CDR3 DNA follows: TGCAGTGCTAGAGATAAGGGACAGCCCCAGCATTTT.

In its sample, this clonotype ranks as medium-sized. This chain joins TRBV20-1 and TRBJ2-7; D perhaps matches TRBD2 (7 bases). V was clipped by 3 bases and J by 4 bases, with 19 bases between them. CDR1 is DFQATT and CDR2 is SNEGSKA in the germline V gene (reference sequence). This CDR3 has 15 residues. Written as DNA, the CDR3 is TGCAGTGCTAGGGCCCCGAAGGGGGGGGCGTACGAGCAGTACTTC. Protein: CSARAPKGGAYEQYF.

This clonotype was seen repeatedly, ten times or more. V gene TRBV29-1 combines with J gene TRBJ2-7, with D possibly being TRBD2 (5 bases). Trimming pared 6 bases from V and 6 bases from J, leaving 12 bases between. The CDR3 has 11 amino acids. Germline V CDR1 and CDR2: SQVTM, ANQGSEA. The chain's CDR3 is CSVTHGGEQYF. The CDR3 DNA is TGCAGCGTCACGCACGGAGGCGAGCAGTACTTC.

This clonotype was recorded many times. The V call is TRBV7-2, the J call TRBJ1-3; weak D call: TRBD1 (5 bases). This CDR3 comprises 17 residues. With 5 bases removed from V and 1 base from J, the gap between germline ends came to 18 bases. Germline lookup yields CDR1 SGHTA and CDR2 FQGNSA. The CDR3 loop is CASSPGAYTPSGNTIYF. For the CDR3, the DNA is TGTGCCAGCAGCCCTGGGGCCTACACCCCTTCTGGAAACACCATATATTTT. Looking up the rest from reference TRBV7-2 and TRBJ1-3 gives the full variable domain: GAGVSQSPSNKVTEKGKDVELRCDPISGHTALYWYRQSLGQGLEFLIYFQGNSAPDKSGLPSDRFSAERTGGSVSTLTIQRTQQEDSAVYLCASSPGAYTPSGNTIYFGEGSWLTVV.

The chain has TRBV15 and TRBJ2-5, with D possibly TRBD1 on 5 matching bases. The germline V gene encodes CDR1 LNHNV and CDR2 YYDKDF (reference sequence). Trimming removed 11 bases at V and 1 base at J, with 17 bases between. This CDR3 is 14 amino acids long. The CDR3, as DNA: TGTGCCGCCAATCAAAGGGGTTTCCAAGAGACCCAGTACTTC. Protein product: CAANQRGFQETQYF.

This clonotype was observed many times. The CDR3 DNA reads TGTGCCAGCTCACCTGGGACTAGCGGGTCCACAGATACGCAGTATTTT. Translated, it gives CASSPGTSGSTDTQYF. This sequence joins TRBV18 and TRBJ2-3, with 12 bases fitting TRBD2. The CDR3 contains 16 residues. The germline V gene has CDR1 KGHSH and CDR2 LQKENI. V was clipped by 3 bases and J by 2 bases; unmatched bases: 3.

This clonotype was counted at least ten times. The V gene is TRBV7-2, the J gene TRBJ1-1; a weak D match, TRBD1 (6 bases). This CDR3 has 13 amino acids. Germline V gene sequence: CDR1 SGHTA, CDR2 FQGNSA. Trimming cost V 1 base and J 11 bases, with 14 bases left between them. The CDR3 sequence is CASSLELGARAFF. CDR3 nucleotides: TGTGCCAGCAGCTTAGAGCTGGGGGCGCGGGCTTTCTTT.

This clonotype was counted at least ten times. The rearrangement links TRBV12-3 or TRBV12-4 to TRBJ1-1, with 7 positions matching TRBD1. This CDR3 contains 13 residues. V shed 5 bases, J shed 14 bases, and the junction held 14 bases outside the gene matches. The CDR3 nucleotides are TGTGCCAGCAGTCTCAAGACAGGGACCAAGGTATTCTTT. Its translation is CASSLKTGTKVFF.

Concerning this clonotype itself: A much larger clone sits a single nucleotide away, making a read error possible. The CDR3 end shows no conserved phenylalanine or tryptophan, and so a read error is likely. The gene calls are TRBV12-3 or TRBV12-4 and TRBJ2-5, with D possibly TRBD2 on 5 matching bases. Trimming shortened V by 0 bases and J by 9 bases, and 17 bases separated the two germline ends. This CDR3 region has 15 residues. The CDR3 protein is CASSLAPGPPGAQYL. In nucleotides, the CDR3 is TGTGCCAGCAGTTTAGCTCCCGGGCCCCCCGGGGCCCAGTACCTC.

By sample share, this clonotype is medium-sized (0.01 to 0.1%). The rearrangement uses TRBV6-1 and TRBJ1-1; TRBD1 is a possible D gene (5 bases). Germline assignment: CDR1 MNHNS and CDR2 SASEGT. The CDR3 length is 14 residues. V gave up 5 bases and J gave up 1 base, with 11 bases separating them. CDR3 in amino acids: CASSLPGPNTEAFF. The CDR3 nucleotides are TGTGCCAGCAGTCTCCCGGGGCCGAACACTGAAGCTTTCTTT.

This clonotype was detected ten times or more. The chain combines TRBV10-3 with TRBJ2-3, with D maybe TRBD2 (5 bases). CDR1 and CDR2 (germline): ENHRY, SYGVKD. CDR3 length: 13 residues. Trimming left V 7 bases short and J 2 bases short, with 10 bases between. This chain's CDR3 is CAIKEAHTDTQYF. The CDR3 bases are TGTGCCATCAAGGAGGCCCACACAGATACGCAGTATTTT.

Notes on this clonotype: This may arise from a read error, as a much more abundant clone is one base away. The CDR3 DNA reads TGTGCTAGTGGTTTGAGGGGGGCTGGAGATACGCAGTATTTT. This encodes CASGLRGAGDTQYF. The chain is built from TRBV12-5 and TRBJ2-3; D may match TRBD1 or TRBD2 (6 bases each). The CDR3 runs to 14 residues. Per germline, CDR1 LGHNT and CDR2 FRNRAP. Trimming took off 2 bases at V and 5 bases at J, with 11 bases between the two ends.

This clonotype was observed at least ten times. The rearrangement uses TRBV5-1 and TRBJ1-1; D perhaps matches TRBD1 (6 bases). The germline V gene encodes CDR1 SGHRS and CDR2 YFSETQ. The germline V and J ends were trimmed by 3 bases and 1 base, with 16 bases remaining between them. The CDR3 has 16 amino acids. CDR3 loop: CASSWGRGGTNTEAFF. In nucleotides, the CDR3 is TGCGCCAGCAGCTGGGGGAGGGGGGGCACGAACACTGAAGCTTTCTTT.

The genes are TRBV10-3 and TRBJ2-7; D may match TRBD1 or TRBD2 (5 bases each). Germline V CDR1 and CDR2: ENHRY, SYGVKD. V was pared by 6 bases and J by 2 bases, with 20 bases between. The CDR3 loop spans 16 amino acids. Here the CDR3 DNA reads TGTGCCATCAGCAATAAAGACAGAGACTACACCTACGAGCAGTACTTC. It specifies CAISNKDRDYTYEQYF.

This clonotype was counted between two and nine times. The chain combines TRBV12-3 or TRBV12-4 with TRBJ2-3; TRBD1 might be the D (6 bases). The V end was cut by 1 base, the J end by 5 bases, with 22 bases between. CDR3 length: 18 residues. The CDR3 is CASSLGPTQGGLLDTQYF. In DNA, the CDR3 is TGTGCCAGCAGTTTAGGTCCAACCCAAGGGGGTCTATTAGATACGCAGTATTTT.

This clonotype was seen at least ten times. The chain couples TRBV28 to TRBJ2-7, with 8 bases fitting TRBD1. The germline V gene has CDR1 MDHEN and CDR2 SYDVKM. The CDR3 consists of 13 residues. The V segment lost 5 bases and the J segment 6 bases; nucleotides outside the gene matches: 6. The CDR3 spells CASSPKTGVEQYF. The CDR3, as DNA: TGTGCCAGCAGTCCGAAGACAGGGGTCGAGCAGTACTTC.

By frequency in the sample, this clonotype is medium-sized (0.01 to 0.1%). The gene calls are TRBV20-1 and TRBJ2-1; 7 nucleotides align to TRBD2. This CDR3 is 12 amino acids long. V was pared by 3 bases and J by 4 bases, with 0 bases of the junction left unmatched. Germline loops: CDR1 DFQATT, CDR2 SNEGSKA (reference sequence). CDR3 protein: CSASGRYNEQFF. The CDR3 region has the DNA TGCAGTGCTAGCGGGAGGTACAATGAGCAGTTCTTC.

This clonotype has just a few counts. The V and J genes are TRBV5-1 and TRBJ2-7; no clear D gene. The V gene's germline CDR1 is SGHRS and CDR2 YFSETQ. This CDR3 spans 16 amino acids. V was shortened by 1 base and J by 1 base, with 15 bases between the two germline ends. The CDR3 here is CASSLFGQETSYEQYF. CDR3 DNA sequence: TGCGCCAGCAGCTTGTTTGGCCAGGAGACATCCTACGAGCAGTACTTC.

This clonotype was counted many times. The genes are TRBV5-4 and TRBJ2-5; tentative D call: TRBD2 (6 bases). CDR1 is SGHNT and CDR2 is YYREEE in the germline V gene (reference sequence). Trimming removed 2 bases at V and 2 bases at J, with 28 bases between. This CDR3 comprises 20 residues. CDR3 nucleotides: TGTGCCAGCAGCTTCGTCCGGGACTCCGAACCTGTAGACTCACAAGAGACCCAGTACTTC. This codes for CASSFVRDSEPVDSQETQYF.

In this sample, this clonotype turned up many times. CDR3 sequence: CASSLAGQGGMNTEAFF. CDR3 DNA: TGCGCCAGCAGCTTGGCCGGGCAGGGTGGGATGAACACTGAAGCTTTCTTT. The chain joins TRBV5-1 to TRBJ1-1; possibly TRBD1 for D (5 bases). V gave up 0 bases and J gave up 0 bases, with 15 bases separating them. The CDR3 has 17 residues. Germline V gene lookup returns CDR1 SGHRS and CDR2 YFSETQ.

A note on this clonotype: A junction end diverges from the germline sequence, so it may reflect a read error. J is TRBJ2-1 and V is TRBV2; possible D gene TRBD2, 6 bases. The CDR3 is made up of 13 amino acids. Per germline, CDR1 SNHLY and CDR2 FYNNEI. DNA of the CDR3: TGTGCCGGCAGTGAAAGACTAGACAATGAGCGGTTCTTC. This sequence encodes CAGSERLDNERFF.

This clonotype was picked up a small number of times. The rearrangement links TRBV28 to TRBJ1-5; 10 bases are a match to TRBD1. The CDR3 runs 22 residues. Germline CDR1 MDHEN, CDR2 SYDVKM. Losses at the gene ends were 0 bases for V and 2 bases for J; bases not matched to a gene: 19. The chain's CDR3 is CASSLWPPTGGVGGNRNQPQHF. CDR3 sequence (DNA): TGTGCCAGCAGTTTATGGCCCCCGACAGGGGGCGTGGGAGGTAATCGCAATCAGCCCCAGCATTTT.